This record covers a single TCR beta chain. No antigen is known for it. The primer mix had 60 Vbeta and 13 Jbeta primers. The assay was immunoSEQ multiplex PCR, and TCRdb's table has in-frame clones only and misses some. The sample lists over 200,000 clones; 70% to 85% were seen once. CDR3 length equals 15 residues. V was clipped by 1 base and J by 0 bases; unmatched bases: 0. Germline V gene lookup returns CDR1 LNHDA and CDR2 SQIVND (reference sequence). Healthy bone marrow donors formed the donor group. This sample was taken from a study of cytomegalovirus exposure and HLA in healthy donors. Study background: A preliminary data release comprised roughly 85 million unique TCRs obtained from HLA-typed donors.

Findings and caveats of the study: High specificity and sensitivity for cytomegalovirus status were reported for the classifier. Rarity held for most TCR sequences, but there were some public TCRs that occurred in many donors.

The sample was PBMCs. This clonotype was obtained from a woman aged 40 to 50 in good health and CMV-seronegative. The rearrangement uses TRBV19 and TRBJ1-5; 7 bases map to TRBD1. The CDR3 sequence: CASSIAGGSNQPQHF. In nucleotides, the CDR3 is TGTGCCAGTAGTATAGCAGGGGGTAGCAATCAGCCCCAGCATTTT.